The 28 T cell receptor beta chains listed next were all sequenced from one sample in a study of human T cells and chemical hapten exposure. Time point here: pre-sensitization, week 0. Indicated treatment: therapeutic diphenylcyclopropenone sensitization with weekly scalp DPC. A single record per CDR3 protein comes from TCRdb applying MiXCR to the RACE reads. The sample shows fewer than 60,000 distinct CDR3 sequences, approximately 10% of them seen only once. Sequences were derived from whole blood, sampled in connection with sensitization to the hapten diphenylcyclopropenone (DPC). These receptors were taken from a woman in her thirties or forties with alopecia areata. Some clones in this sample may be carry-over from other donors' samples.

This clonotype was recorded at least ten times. In DNA, the CDR3 is TGTGCCAGCAGCCTTGGGGCCGTCTATGGCTACACCTTC. It encodes CASSLGAVYGYTF. This sequence joins TRBV7-2 and TRBJ1-2, with D possibly matching TRBD1 (5 bases). V lost 5 bases and J 4 bases, leaving 11 bases between the germline ends. Germline V gene sequence: CDR1 SGHTA, CDR2 FQGNSA. The CDR3 runs 13 residues.

The CDR3 DNA reads TGCGCCAGCAGCCAAGATGAGACAGGGGGCGGTGGCTATGGCTACACCTTC. Protein product: CASSQDETGGGGYGYTF. This sequence joins TRBV4-3 and TRBJ1-2; 10 bases agree with TRBD1. Losses at the gene ends were 0 bases for V and 4 bases for J; bases not matched to a gene: 8. The CDR3 extends over 17 amino acids. Germline assignment: CDR1 LGHNA and CDR2 YSLEER.

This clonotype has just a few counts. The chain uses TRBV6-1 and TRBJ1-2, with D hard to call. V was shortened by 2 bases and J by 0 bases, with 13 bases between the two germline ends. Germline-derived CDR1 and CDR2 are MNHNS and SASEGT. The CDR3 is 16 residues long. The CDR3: CASSEHAALANYGYTF. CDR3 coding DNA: TGTGCCAGCAGTGAACATGCGGCGCTTGCTAACTATGGCTACACCTTC.

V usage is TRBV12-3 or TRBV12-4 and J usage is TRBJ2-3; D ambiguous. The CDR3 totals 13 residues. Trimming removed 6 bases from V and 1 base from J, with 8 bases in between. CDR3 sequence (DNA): TGTGCCAGCAGGACCGTGGGCACAGATACGCAGTATTTT. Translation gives CASRTVGTDTQYF.

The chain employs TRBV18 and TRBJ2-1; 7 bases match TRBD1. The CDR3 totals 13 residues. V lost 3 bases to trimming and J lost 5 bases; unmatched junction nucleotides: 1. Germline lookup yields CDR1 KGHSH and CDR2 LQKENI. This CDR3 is CASSPGQNNEQFF. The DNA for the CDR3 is TGTGCCAGCTCACCGGGACAGAACAATGAGCAGTTCTTC.

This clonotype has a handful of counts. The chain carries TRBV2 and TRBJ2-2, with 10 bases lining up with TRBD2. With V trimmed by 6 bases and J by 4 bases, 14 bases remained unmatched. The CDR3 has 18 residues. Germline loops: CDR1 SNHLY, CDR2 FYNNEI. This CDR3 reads CASRSASGGLSGTGELFF. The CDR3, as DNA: TGTGCCAGCAGGAGCGCTAGCGGGGGCCTAAGCGGCACCGGGGAGCTGTTTTTT.

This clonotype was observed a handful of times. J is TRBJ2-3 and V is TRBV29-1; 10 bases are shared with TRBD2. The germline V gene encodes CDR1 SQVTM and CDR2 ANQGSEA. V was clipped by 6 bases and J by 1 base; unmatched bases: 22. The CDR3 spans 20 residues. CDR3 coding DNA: TGCAGCGTGGGCCACTCGACTGGTCTAGCGGGAGTTGGCGGCACAGATACGCAGTATTTT. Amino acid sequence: CSVGHSTGLAGVGGTDTQYF.

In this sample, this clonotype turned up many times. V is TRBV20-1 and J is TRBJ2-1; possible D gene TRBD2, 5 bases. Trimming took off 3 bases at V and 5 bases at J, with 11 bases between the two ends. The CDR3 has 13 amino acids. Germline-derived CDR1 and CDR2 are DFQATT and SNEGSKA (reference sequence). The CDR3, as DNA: TGCAGTGCTAGTCCGGGGAGCAACAATGAGCAGTTCTTC. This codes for CSASPGSNNEQFF.

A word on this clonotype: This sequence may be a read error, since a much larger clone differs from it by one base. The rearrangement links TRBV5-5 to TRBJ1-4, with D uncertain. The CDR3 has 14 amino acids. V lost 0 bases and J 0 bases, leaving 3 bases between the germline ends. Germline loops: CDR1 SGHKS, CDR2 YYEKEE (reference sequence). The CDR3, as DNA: TGTGCCAGCAGCTTGGGGGCAACTAATGAAAAACTGTTTTTT. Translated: CASSLGATNEKLFF.

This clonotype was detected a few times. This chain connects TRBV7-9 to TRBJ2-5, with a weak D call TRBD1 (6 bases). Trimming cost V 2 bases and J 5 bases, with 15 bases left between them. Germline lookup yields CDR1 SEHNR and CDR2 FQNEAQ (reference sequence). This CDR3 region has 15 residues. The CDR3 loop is CASSLPGESAETQYF. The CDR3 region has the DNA TGTGCCAGCAGCTTACCAGGGGAATCAGCGGAGACCCAGTACTTC.

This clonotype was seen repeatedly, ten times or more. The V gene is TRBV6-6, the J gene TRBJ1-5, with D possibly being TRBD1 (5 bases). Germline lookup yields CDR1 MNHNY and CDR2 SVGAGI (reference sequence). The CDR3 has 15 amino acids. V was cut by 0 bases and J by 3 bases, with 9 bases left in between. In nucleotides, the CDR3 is TGTGCCAGCAGTTACTCCCCACAGGACAATCAGCCCCAGCATTTT. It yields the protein CASSYSPQDNQPQHF.

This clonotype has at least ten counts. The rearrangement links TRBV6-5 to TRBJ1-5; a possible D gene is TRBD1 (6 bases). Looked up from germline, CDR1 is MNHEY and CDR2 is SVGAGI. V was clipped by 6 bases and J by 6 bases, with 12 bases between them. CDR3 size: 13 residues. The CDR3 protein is CASSPDRLQPQHF. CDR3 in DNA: TGTGCCAGCAGCCCAGACAGGCTTCAGCCCCAGCATTTT.

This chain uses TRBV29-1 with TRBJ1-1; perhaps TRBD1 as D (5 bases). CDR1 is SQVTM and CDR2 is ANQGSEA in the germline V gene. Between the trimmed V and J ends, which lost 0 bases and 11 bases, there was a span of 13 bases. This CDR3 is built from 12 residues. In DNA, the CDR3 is TGCAGCGTTGAAGATCCGGGGGTGCGGGCTTTCTTT. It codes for CSVEDPGVRAFF.

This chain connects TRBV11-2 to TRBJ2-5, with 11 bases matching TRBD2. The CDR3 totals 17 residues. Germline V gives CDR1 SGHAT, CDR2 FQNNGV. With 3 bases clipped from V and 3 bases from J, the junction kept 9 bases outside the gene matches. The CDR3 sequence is CASSLGLAGGVEETQYF. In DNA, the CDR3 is TGTGCCAGCAGCTTGGGGCTAGCGGGAGGAGTCGAAGAGACCCAGTACTTC.

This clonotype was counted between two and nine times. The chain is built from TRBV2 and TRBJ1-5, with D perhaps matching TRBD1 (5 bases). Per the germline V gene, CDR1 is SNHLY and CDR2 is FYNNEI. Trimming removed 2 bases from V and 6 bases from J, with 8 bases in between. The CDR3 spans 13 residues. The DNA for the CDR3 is TGTGCCAGCAGTGAATTAGGGACTCAGCCCCAGCATTTT. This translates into CASSELGTQPQHF.

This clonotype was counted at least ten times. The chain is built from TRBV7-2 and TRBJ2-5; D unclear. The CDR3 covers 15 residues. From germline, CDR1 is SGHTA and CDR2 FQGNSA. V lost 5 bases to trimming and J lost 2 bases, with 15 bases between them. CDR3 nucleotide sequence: TGTGCCAGCAGCACCTCCAGACTTGGACAAGAGACCCAGTACTTC. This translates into CASSTSRLGQETQYF.

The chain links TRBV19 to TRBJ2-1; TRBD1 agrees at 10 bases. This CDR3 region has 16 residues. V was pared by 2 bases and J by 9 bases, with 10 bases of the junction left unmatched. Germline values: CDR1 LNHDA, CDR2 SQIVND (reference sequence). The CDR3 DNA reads TGTGCCAGTAGTATATCCGGGACAGGGGCGCTTGGTGAGCAGTTCTTC. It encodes CASSISGTGALGEQFF. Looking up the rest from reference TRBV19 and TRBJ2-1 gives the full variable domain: DGGITQSPKYLFRKEGQNVTLSCEQNLNHDAMYWYRQDPGQGLRLIYYSQIVNDFQKGDIAEGYSVSREKKESFPLTVTSAQKNPTAFYLCASSISGTGALGEQFFGPGTRLTVL.

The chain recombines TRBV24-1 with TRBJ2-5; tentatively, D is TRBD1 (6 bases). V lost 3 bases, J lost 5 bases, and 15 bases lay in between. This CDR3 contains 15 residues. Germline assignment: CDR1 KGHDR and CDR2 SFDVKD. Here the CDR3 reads CATSDLRAGAETQYF. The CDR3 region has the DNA TGTGCCACCAGTGATCTCAGAGCAGGGGCCGAGACCCAGTACTTC.

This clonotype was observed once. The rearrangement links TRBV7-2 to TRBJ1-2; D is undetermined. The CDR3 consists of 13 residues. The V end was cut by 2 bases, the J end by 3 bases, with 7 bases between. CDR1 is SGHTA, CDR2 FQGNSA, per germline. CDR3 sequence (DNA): TGTGCCAGCAGCTTATCCCGGGACTATGGCTACACCTTC. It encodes CASSLSRDYGYTF.

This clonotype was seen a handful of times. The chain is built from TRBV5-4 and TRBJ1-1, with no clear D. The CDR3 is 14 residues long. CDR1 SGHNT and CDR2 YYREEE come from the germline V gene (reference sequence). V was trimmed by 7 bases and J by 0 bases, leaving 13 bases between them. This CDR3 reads CASGKSDLNTEAFF. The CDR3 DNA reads TGTGCCAGCGGGAAGAGCGACCTGAACACTGAAGCTTTCTTT.

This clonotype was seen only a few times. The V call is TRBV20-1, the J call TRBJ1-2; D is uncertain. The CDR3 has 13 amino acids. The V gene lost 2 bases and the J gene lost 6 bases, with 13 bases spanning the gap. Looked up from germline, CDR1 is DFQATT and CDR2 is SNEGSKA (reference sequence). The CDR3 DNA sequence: TGCAGTGCTAGATCGGGCCCCGCGGATGGCTACACCTTC. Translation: CSARSGPADGYTF.

The CDR3 sequence is CASSWGDEQFF. The CDR3 DNA reads TGTGCCAGCAGCTGGGGGGATGAGCAGTTCTTC. This rearrangement joins TRBV5-4 to TRBJ2-1; a possible D gene is TRBD2 (6 bases). This CDR3 spans 11 amino acids. V was pared by 3 bases and J by 8 bases, with 6 bases between. CDR1 SGHNT and CDR2 YYREEE come from the germline V gene (reference sequence). Looking up the rest from reference TRBV5-4 and TRBJ2-1 gives the full variable domain: ETGVTQSPTHLIKTRGQQVTLRCSSQSGHNTVSWYQQALGQGPQFIFQYYREEENGRGNFPPRFSGLQFPNYSSELNVNALELDDSALYLCASSWGDEQFFGPGTRLTVL.

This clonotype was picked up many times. CDR3 in DNA: TGTGCCAGCAGTTCGGCCGGGACCTTCTATGGCTACACCTTC. Its translation: CASSSAGTFYGYTF. The chain uses TRBV5-6 and TRBJ1-2, with D maybe TRBD1 (5 bases). The CDR3 runs 14 residues. Deletions cut 5 bases from V and 4 bases from J, with 15 bases between. Germline V gives CDR1 SGHDT, CDR2 YYEEEE.

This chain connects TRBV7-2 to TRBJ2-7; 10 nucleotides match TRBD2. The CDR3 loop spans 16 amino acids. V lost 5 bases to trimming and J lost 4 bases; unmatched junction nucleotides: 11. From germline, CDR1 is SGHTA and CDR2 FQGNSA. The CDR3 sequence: CASSRNLAGGRYEQYF. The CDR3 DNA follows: TGTGCCAGCAGCCGGAACTTAGCGGGAGGACGGTACGAGCAGTACTTC.

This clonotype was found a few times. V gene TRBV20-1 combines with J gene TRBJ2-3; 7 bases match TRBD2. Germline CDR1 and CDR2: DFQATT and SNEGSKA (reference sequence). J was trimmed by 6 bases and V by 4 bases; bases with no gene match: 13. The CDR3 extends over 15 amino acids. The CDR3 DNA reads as TGCAGTGCTACCCCATTGCGGGGGATTGCGGATACGCAGTATTTT. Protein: CSATPLRGIADTQYF.

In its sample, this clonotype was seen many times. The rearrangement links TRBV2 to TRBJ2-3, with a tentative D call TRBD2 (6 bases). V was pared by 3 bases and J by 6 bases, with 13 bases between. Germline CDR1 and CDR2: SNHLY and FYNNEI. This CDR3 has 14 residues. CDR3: CASSETRNLDTQYF. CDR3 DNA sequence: TGTGCCAGCAGTGAGACTAGAAACCTGGATACGCAGTATTTT.

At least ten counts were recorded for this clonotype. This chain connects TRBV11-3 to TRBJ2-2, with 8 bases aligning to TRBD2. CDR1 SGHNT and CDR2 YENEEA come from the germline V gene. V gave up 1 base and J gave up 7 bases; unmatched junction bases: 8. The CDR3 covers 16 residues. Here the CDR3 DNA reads TGTGCCAGCAGCTTAGCGGGAGGGCCTAGGAACGGGGAGCTGTTTTTT. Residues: CASSLAGGPRNGELFF.

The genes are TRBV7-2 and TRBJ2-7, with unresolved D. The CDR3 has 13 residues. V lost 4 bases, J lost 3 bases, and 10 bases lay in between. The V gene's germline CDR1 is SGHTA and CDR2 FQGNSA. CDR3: CASSSRYGYEQYF. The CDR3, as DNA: TGTGCCAGCAGCTCGCGTTACGGCTACGAGCAGTACTTC.